Each of the 29 T cell receptor beta chains below was sequenced from the same sample in a study of T cell responses to AZD1222 COVID-19 vaccine. Assay: immunoSEQ multiplex PCR; the TCRdb copy retains only in-frame clones and omits some. The data hold approximately 180,000 clones, with 80% to 95% observed a single time. This specimen consisted of peripheral blood, obtained on day 0 of AZD1222 vaccination. All receptors come from an adult in good health.

The rearrangement links TRBV27 to TRBJ2-5; 11 bases are a match to TRBD1. This CDR3 spans 15 amino acids. The trim removed 3 bases at V and 4 bases at J, leaving 4 bases unmatched. Germline CDR1 and CDR2: MNHEY and SMNVEV (reference sequence). CDR3 residues: CASSLGQGDGETQYF. The DNA of the CDR3 is TGTGCCAGCAGTTTGGGACAGGGGGACGGAGAGACCCAGTACTTC.

This clone was detected once. The chain's CDR3 is CASSYGGLGTYEQYF. The CDR3 DNA reads as TGTGCCAGCAGTTACGGCGGACTGGGAACCTACGAGCAGTACTTC. The chain combines TRBV6-5 with TRBJ2-7; a weak D match, TRBD2 (5 bases). V lost 2 bases, J lost 2 bases, and 13 bases lay in between. This CDR3 spans 15 amino acids. CDR1 MNHEY and CDR2 SVGAGI come from the germline V gene.

V usage is TRBV14 and J usage is TRBJ2-3; 9 bases agree with TRBD2. Germline V CDR1 and CDR2: SGHDN, FVKESK. J gave up 4 bases and V 0 bases, and 8 bases lay outside the gene matches. The CDR3 totals 17 residues. The CDR3 spells CASSQDGAGGPADTQYF. CDR3 coding DNA: TGTGCCAGCAGCCAAGATGGGGCGGGAGGGCCCGCAGATACGCAGTATTTT.

The genes are TRBV7-2 and TRBJ2-2; no firm D call. Germline CDR1 and CDR2: SGHTA and FQGNSA. The CDR3 contains 11 residues. The germline V and J ends were trimmed by 7 bases and 8 bases, with 8 bases remaining between them. The CDR3 region is CASNGRGELFF. CDR3 bases: TGTGCCAGCAACGGCAGGGGGGAGCTGTTTTTT.

The chain links TRBV4-2 to TRBJ2-6; D unresolved. CDR3 size: 18 residues. Germline assignment: CDR1 LGHNA and CDR2 YNFKEQ. Trimming left V 0 bases short and J 1 base short, with 13 bases between. In DNA form, the CDR3 reads TGTGCCAGCAGCCAAGAAGGGTCTCCTCTTTCTGGGGCCAACGTCCTGACTTTC. This encodes CASSQEGSPLSGANVLTF.

V usage is TRBV4-1 and J usage is TRBJ2-7; D gene ambiguous. The CDR3 covers 14 residues. V lost 1 base, J lost 3 bases, and 10 bases lay in between. Germline V gives CDR1 MGHRA, CDR2 YSYEKL. The CDR3 coding sequence is TGCGCCAGCAGCCAAGTGGTGGATTACTACGAGCAGTACTTC. Protein: CASSQVVDYYEQYF.

V is TRBV6-2 or TRBV6-3 and J is TRBJ1-1; the D is unclear. The CDR3 totals 15 residues. V dropped 4 bases and J dropped 4 bases, with 16 bases sitting between them. Looked up from germline, CDR1 is MNHEY and CDR2 is SVGEGT. The CDR3 DNA follows: TGTGCCAGCAGTTTCGGACCGGGTGGGATCACTGAAGCTTTCTTT. This gives the protein CASSFGPGGITEAFF.

CDR3 region: CASSQPLKEKLFF. CDR3 bases: TGCGCCAGCAGCCAACCGTTGAAGGAAAAACTGTTTTTT. J is TRBJ1-4 and V is TRBV4-1; unclear D gene. Trimming left V 2 bases short and J 8 bases short, with 9 bases between. Germline assignment: CDR1 MGHRA and CDR2 YSYEKL. The CDR3 totals 13 residues.

The chain is built from TRBV4-1 and TRBJ1-1, with TRBD1 matching 8 bases. From germline, CDR1 is MGHRA and CDR2 YSYEKL. J gave up 11 bases and V 2 bases, and 10 bases lay outside the gene matches. The CDR3 has 14 amino acids. The CDR3 DNA reads TGCGCCAGCAGCCAACCCGGACAGGGTAAGCAGGCTTTCTTT. Protein product: CASSQPGQGKQAFF.

This chain joins TRBV6-1 and TRBJ1-1; D uncertain. V lost 3 bases, J lost 5 bases, and 16 bases lay in between. Germline CDR1 is MNHNS and CDR2 is SASEGT. CDR3 length equals 15 residues. The DNA for the CDR3 is TGTGCCAGCAGTGAGGAGCGGGCCCTGAGGACTGAAGCTTTCTTT. It translates to CASSEERALRTEAFF.

The chain uses TRBV3-1 (or the pseudogene TRBV3-2) and TRBJ2-7; TRBD1 aligns across 8 bases. This CDR3 contains 15 residues. The germline V gene has CDR1 LGHDT and CDR2 YNNKEL (reference sequence). V was pared by 0 bases and J by 2 bases, with 3 bases of the junction left unmatched. The CDR3 reads CASSQEQGGPYEQYF. The DNA of the CDR3 is TGTGCCAGCAGCCAAGAACAGGGGGGCCCCTACGAGCAGTACTTC.

This rearrangement joins TRBV18 to TRBJ2-1; the D gene is possibly TRBD1 (6 bases). V was clipped by 2 bases and J by 2 bases, with 16 bases between them. Germline lookup yields CDR1 KGHSH and CDR2 LQKENI. The CDR3 has 17 residues. DNA of the CDR3: TGTGCCAGCTCACCATCCACTCGACAGGAACCCTACAATGAGCAGTTCTTC. Protein: CASSPSTRQEPYNEQFF.

The rearrangement uses TRBV11-2 and TRBJ1-2; no clear D. Germline lookup yields CDR1 SGHAT and CDR2 FQNNGV. The V end was cut by 4 bases, the J end by 4 bases, with 10 bases between. CDR3 length equals 13 residues. The CDR3 loop reads CASSSVESYGYTF. CDR3 DNA sequence: TGTGCCAGCAGCTCAGTGGAGTCCTATGGCTACACCTTC.

The V gene is TRBV6-5, the J gene TRBJ1-5, with 8 bases lining up with TRBD1. Trimming removed 6 bases from V and 3 bases from J; junction bases left unmatched: 7. Germline lookup yields CDR1 MNHEY and CDR2 SVGAGI. This CDR3 region has 15 residues. This CDR3 reads CASRPGTGFNQPQHF. In DNA form, the CDR3 reads TGTGCCAGCAGACCCGGGACAGGATTCAATCAGCCCCAGCATTTT.

This clone has only one observation. The V call is TRBV7-2, the J call TRBJ1-1; D remains unclear. The CDR3 has 14 amino acids. V was trimmed by 0 bases and J by 2 bases, leaving 7 bases between them. Germline CDR1 SGHTA, CDR2 FQGNSA. CDR3 coding DNA: TGTGCCAGCAGCTTAGCCTCTATCAACACTGAAGCTTTCTTT. As protein: CASSLASINTEAFF.

To note about this clone: The conserved phenylalanine or tryptophan normally closing the CDR3 is absent here, so this likely arose from a read error. No DNA is shown, since the ends of the CDR3 on it are uncertain; the CDR3 is the one TCRdb lists. J is TRBJ1-1 and V is TRBV20-1. Both ends counted, the CDR3 spans 9 residues. Germline CDR1 reads DFQATT; CDR2 reads SNEGSKA (reference sequence). This CDR3 reads CSASDLQQV.

This clone was detected a few times. The CDR3 here is CAIRGGATGANVLTF. The CDR3 nucleotides read TGTGCCATTAGGGGCGGTGCAACTGGGGCCAACGTCCTGACTTTC. This chain joins TRBV10-3 and TRBJ2-6, with a weak D call TRBD1 (5 bases). CDR3 length equals 15 residues. V shed 9 bases and J shed 2 bases, with 14 bases lying between them. Germline loops: CDR1 ENHRY, CDR2 SYGVKD.

The chain carries TRBV28 and TRBJ2-2; D not certain. Germline lookup yields CDR1 MDHEN and CDR2 SYDVKM. V gave up 2 bases and J gave up 4 bases, with 11 bases separating them. The CDR3 extends over 15 amino acids. The CDR3 sequence is CASSLDWVGTGELFF. CDR3 DNA: TGTGCCAGCAGTTTAGATTGGGTGGGCACCGGGGAGCTGTTTTTT.

The chain is built from TRBV28 and TRBJ1-4; D is possibly TRBD1 (5 bases). The V and J ends lost 2 bases and 8 bases respectively, with 12 bases between them. CDR3 size: 14 residues. CDR1 and CDR2 (germline): MDHEN, SYDVKM. The CDR3 DNA reads as TGTGCCAGCAGTTTAGAGCAGGGAAGGGAAAAACTGTTTTTT. Translating gives CASSLEQGREKLFF. Using reference TRBV28 and TRBJ1-4 for the parts outside the CDR3, the full variable domain is DVKVTQSSRYLVKRTGEKVFLECVQDMDHENMFWYRQDPGLGLRLIYFSYDVKMKEKGDIPEGYSVSREKKERFSLILESASTNQTSMYLCASSLEQGREKLFFGSGTQLSVL.

J is TRBJ1-4 and V is TRBV4-1; the match to TRBD1 covers 7 bases. Germline values: CDR1 MGHRA, CDR2 YSYEKL. Trimming at V came to 4 bases and at J to 3 bases, leaving 8 bases not matched to a gene. This CDR3 region has 16 residues. The CDR3 protein is CASSREGGTANEKLFF. DNA for the CDR3: TGCGCCAGCAGCCGCGAGGGAGGGACAGCTAATGAAAAACTGTTTTTT.

The CDR3 DNA reads as TGTGCCAGCAGTTCCGGACTAAGCAATCAGCCCCAGCATTTT. Amino acid sequence: CASSSGLSNQPQHF. V usage is TRBV27 and J usage is TRBJ1-5; no firm D call. Germline loops: CDR1 MNHEY, CDR2 SMNVEV (reference sequence). V shed 4 bases and J shed 1 base, with 8 bases lying between them. The CDR3 has 14 residues.

The V gene is TRBV2, the J gene TRBJ1-2, with a weak D call TRBD1 (5 bases). Germline loops: CDR1 SNHLY, CDR2 FYNNEI. CDR3 length equals 10 residues. Between the trimmed V and J ends, which lost 10 bases and 8 bases, there was a span of 11 bases. This CDR3 is CATGQGGYTF. For the CDR3, the DNA is TGTGCCACAGGGCAAGGCGGCTACACCTTC.

The chain carries TRBV5-6 and TRBJ1-2; D is uncertain. Between the trimmed V and J ends, which lost 3 bases and 7 bases, there was a span of 10 bases. The CDR3 runs to 12 residues. In germline, CDR1 is SGHDT, CDR2 YYEEEE. The CDR3 DNA sequence: TGTGCCAGCAGCTCTGACGGTACTGGCTACACCTTC. It yields the protein CASSSDGTGYTF.

The chain combines TRBV3-1 (or the pseudogene TRBV3-2) with TRBJ2-7; no reliable D call. Per germline, CDR1 LGHDT and CDR2 YNNKEL (reference sequence). CDR3 size: 15 residues. V lost 2 bases and J 4 bases, leaving 15 bases between the germline ends. The CDR3 DNA follows: TGTGCCAGCAGCCAAAGGATAAGTGTGGGGTACGAGCAGTACTTC. This gives the protein CASSQRISVGYEQYF.

The chain links TRBV6-5 to TRBJ1-4, with 7 bases identical to TRBD1. CDR1 MNHEY and CDR2 SVGAGI come from the germline V gene. The V and J ends lost 0 bases and 8 bases, in that order; junction bases with no gene match: 6. CDR3 length equals 15 residues. CDR3 in amino acids: CASSYSGQKGEKLFF. Here the CDR3 DNA reads TGTGCCAGCAGTTACTCGGGACAGAAAGGAGAAAAACTGTTTTTT.

The chain is built from TRBV7-9 and TRBJ2-1; a possible D gene is TRBD2 (5 bases). Germline CDR1 reads SEHNR; CDR2 reads FQNEAQ (reference sequence). The CDR3 is made up of 15 amino acids. The germline V and J ends were trimmed by 5 bases and 6 bases, with 17 bases remaining between them. The CDR3, as DNA: TGTGCCAGCAGCCCCCCCGGGGTCTGGAGCAATGAGCAGTTCTTC. It translates to CASSPPGVWSNEQFF.

This chain connects TRBV3-1 (or the pseudogene TRBV3-2) to TRBJ2-5; 9 nucleotides match TRBD2. This CDR3 region has 19 residues. CDR1 is LGHDT, CDR2 YNNKEL, per germline (reference sequence). The junction had 13 bases not matched to a gene; V was cut back by 1 base and J by 1 base. CDR3 region: CASSQGGRALIPFQETQYF. The CDR3 DNA reads TGTGCCAGCAGCCAAGGCGGGAGGGCTTTAATCCCCTTCCAAGAGACCCAGTACTTC.

The chain carries TRBV14 and TRBJ1-2; D is possibly TRBD1 (5 bases). The germline gives CDR1 SGHDN, CDR2 FVKESK. The V end was cut by 5 bases, the J end by 5 bases, with 9 bases between. The CDR3 has 12 amino acids. The CDR3 DNA follows: TGTGCCAGCAGCTATGACAGTTATGGCTACACCTTC. Protein sequence: CASSYDSYGYTF.

V is TRBV6-5 and J is TRBJ2-1; perhaps TRBD1 as D (5 bases). Germline CDR1 and CDR2: MNHEY and SVGAGI. The CDR3 spans 15 residues. The ends were cut back, 0 bases at V and 3 bases at J, with 9 bases in the middle. The chain's CDR3 is CASSYSGRGYNEQFF. In nucleotides, the CDR3 is TGTGCCAGCAGTTACTCGGGAAGGGGCTACAATGAGCAGTTCTTC.